This is a list of T cell receptor beta chains from one sample in a study of CD8 T cells in Susac syndrome. TCRdb re-called the immunoSEQ multiplex PCR reads through MiXCR, storing one row per CDR3 protein. The top ten hold about 0.13% of the sample, which has around 220,000 distinct CDR3 sequences, roughly nine tenths seen once. Sequenced input: CD8+ T cells from PBMCs. These receptors were obtained from a human donor with multiple sclerosis. CDR3s include the opening cysteine and the closing phenylalanine or tryptophan.

cdr3_length | j_call | v_call | cdr3_aa
12 | TRBJ2-5 | TRBV25-1 | CASSSNGETQYF
17 | TRBJ2-1 | TRBV15 | CATSSYRSESSYNEQFF
14 | TRBJ2-5 | TRBV12-3/TRBV12-4 | CASSTVQAQETQYF
15 | TRBJ1-1 | TRBV19 | CAISRDRGSGTEAFF
20 | TRBJ2-1 | TRBV15 | CATSSDLETGAGPYYNEQFF
21 | TRBJ2-7 | TRBV4-3 | CASSQDRLRGVAGTNEYEQYF
16 | TRBJ1-6 | TRBV15 | CATSRETLGPNSPLHF
14 | TRBJ2-3 | TRBV6-5 | CASSRQDSTDTQYF
12 | TRBJ1-1 | TRBV30 | CASQGRGTEAFF
16 | TRBJ2-1 | TRBV6-5 | CASSYSGALYYNEQFF
14 | TRBJ1-2 | TRBV7-9 | CASSLVGGVWGYTF
16 | TRBJ1-1 | TRBV13 | CASSLVGPLVNTEAFF
15 | TRBJ1-2 | TRBV29-1 | CSVDTGAGANYGYTF
16 | TRBJ2-3 | TRBV7-9 | CASSPGQGEVTDTQYF
16 | TRBJ1-4 | TRBV7-9 | CASTLGGLDADEKLFF
17 | TRBJ2-7 | TRBV7-9 | CASKGLAGQTGSYEQYF
21 | TRBJ2-2 | TRBV11-1 | CASSIVSLFSGLNRNTGELFF
13 | TRBJ2-7 | TRBV11-1 | CASSYDRANEQYF
12 | TRBJ2-2 | TRBV5-4 | CASSDNTGELFF
19 | TRBJ2-6 | TRBV9 | CASSPPAGEFSSGANVLTF
17 | TRBJ2-7 | TRBV2 | CASSESLGREREGEQYF
13 | TRBJ1-5 | TRBV7-9 | CASSFVNDPYLIF
15 | TRBJ2-7 | TRBV5-1 | CASSLEAGGLLEQYF
14 | TRBJ1-1 | TRBV5-5 | CASSLWGGNTEAFF
17 | TRBJ2-5 | TRBV4-1 | CASSQGLAGVWEETQYF
18 | TRBJ2-6 | TRBV5-2 | CASNRSRGTQSRANVLTF
13 | TRBJ1-1 | TRBV19 | CASSKTANTEAFF
15 | TRBJ1-2 | TRBV4-1 | CASSQPGGRNYGYTF
14 | TRBJ2-5 | TRBV15 | CATSPWDLEETQYF
15 | TRBJ1-1 | TRBV3-1 | CASSQSVTGNTEAFF
16 | TRBJ2-1 | TRBV23-1 | CASSQSRESSYNEQFF
13 | TRBJ2-3 | TRBV7-6 | CASSLIRQDTQYF
13 | TRBJ2-7 | TRBV9 | CASSDRESHEQYF
14 | TRBJ2-1 | TRBV6-2/TRBV6-3 | CASSYGGSYNEQFF
12 | TRBJ2-3 | TRBV7-9 | CASSANPDTQYF
12 | TRBJ2-1 | TRBV6-2/TRBV6-3 | CASSYLANEQFF
14 | TRBJ1-5 | TRBV6-2/TRBV6-3 | CASGEGYSNQPQHF
13 | TRBJ2-1 | TRBV29-1 | CSGEGLAEPLQFF
12 | TRBJ1-1 | TRBV6-2/TRBV6-3 | CASSYMGAEAFF
16 | TRBJ2-7 | TRBV21-1 | CASSKARSGRSYEQYF
16 | TRBJ2-1 | TRBV7-9 | CASSTGQVLDTNEQFF
16 | TRBJ2-3 | TRBV7-9 | CASSRMDTQDPDTQYF
15 | TRBJ2-7 | TRBV27 | CASSPRGQGLYEQYF
13 | TRBJ1-2 | TRBV19 | CASSGSGNYGYTF